This entry lists 17 T cell receptor beta chains sequenced from one sample in a study of blood T cell repertoires in COVID-19. The method was immunoSEQ multiplex PCR; TCRdb's version includes in-frame clones alone and lacks a portion of them. The top ten clones hold more than 6.5% of a sample with some 180,000 clones, 76% of them seen once. Sequenced input: peripheral blood. The receptors come from a woman aged 50 to 60 with active or convalescent COVID-19.

V and J are TRBV6-5 and TRBJ1-3, with D possibly being TRBD1 (5 bases). Trimming took 4 bases from V and 2 from J, leaving 9 bases between them. Germline CDR1 and CDR2: MNHEY and SVGAGI. The CDR3 totals 14 residues. DNA for the CDR3: TGTGCCAGCAGTTCACAGGACACTGGAAACACCATATATTTT. This encodes CASSSQDTGNTIYF.

The rearrangement uses TRBV6-5 and TRBJ2-1, with TRBD1 matching over 8 bases. CDR1 MNHEY and CDR2 SVGAGI come from the germline V gene. V shed 6 bases, J shed 5 bases, and the junction held 6 bases outside the gene matches. This CDR3 contains 14 residues. The CDR3 DNA is TGTGCCAGCAGCGTACAGGGGGGAAACAATGAGCAGTTCTTC. Amino acid sequence: CASSVQGGNNEQFF.

The CDR3 DNA sequence: TGTGCCTGGAGTTCTGGGCCTGGGGCCAACGTCCTGACTTTC. Translated: CAWSSGPGANVLTF. The J gene is TRBJ2-6, the V gene TRBV30, with D hard to call. The germline gives CDR1 GTSNPN, CDR2 SVGIG (reference sequence). The CDR3 is made up of 14 amino acids. Trimming left V 2 bases short and J 2 bases short, with 7 bases between.

J is TRBJ2-3 and V is TRBV7-3; TRBD2 aligns across 9 bases. Trimming took 2 bases from V and 6 from J; bases not matched to a gene: 9. This CDR3 has 16 amino acids. Germline CDR1 and CDR2: SGHTA and FQGTGA. The CDR3 bases are TGTGCCAGCAGCTTAGGCGTGGCGGGAGGGCCGGATACGCAGTATTTT. It is translated as CASSLGVAGGPDTQYF.

This clone was found once. The rearrangement links TRBV3-1 (or the pseudogene TRBV3-2) to TRBJ2-3; 8 bases map to TRBD2. Germline lookup yields CDR1 LGHDT and CDR2 YNNKEL (reference sequence). This CDR3 spans 16 amino acids. The J segment lost 4 bases and the V segment lost 4 bases, leaving 10 bases of the junction unmatched. DNA for the CDR3: TGTGCCAGCAGCCTTAGAGCGGGGGAGCGGTCAGATACGCAGTATTTT. Amino acid sequence: CASSLRAGERSDTQYF.

The J gene is TRBJ2-1, the V gene TRBV4-2; a weak D match, TRBD1 (6 bases). This CDR3 region has 15 residues. V was pared by 0 bases and J by 14 bases, with 20 bases between. CDR1 and CDR2 from the germline V gene are LGHNA and YNFKEQ. Written as DNA, the CDR3 is TGTGCCAGCAGCCAAGAAGGGGGTAGGGCAGGGGTTGAGTTCTTC. It translates to CASSQEGGRAGVEFF.

The rearrangement uses TRBV19 and TRBJ1-2; 7 bases agree with TRBD1. CDR1 is LNHDA and CDR2 is SQIVND in the germline V gene (reference sequence). The CDR3 is 12 amino acids. V dropped 7 bases and J dropped 4; count of bases not matched to a gene: 3. The CDR3 region is CASTDRAYGYTF. CDR3 DNA sequence: TGTGCCAGTACTGACAGGGCCTATGGCTACACCTTC.

The chain employs TRBV7-2 and TRBJ2-7, with TRBD1 matching 7 bases. Unmatched junction bases numbered 9, after V lost 1 base and J lost 3 bases. Germline assignment: CDR1 SGHTA and CDR2 FQGNSA. The CDR3 extends over 16 amino acids. The CDR3 region has the DNA TGTGCCAGCAGCTTAGTAGCTGGGACAGCCCACTACGAGCAGTACTTC. Amino acid sequence: CASSLVAGTAHYEQYF.

The chain uses TRBV30 and TRBJ2-5; 12 bases are shared with TRBD2. Germline CDR1 is GTSNPN and CDR2 is SVGIG (reference sequence). The V segment lost 3 bases and the J segment 5 bases; nucleotides outside the gene matches: 10. The CDR3 runs to 16 residues. CDR3 DNA sequence: TGTGCCTGGAGAGGATCGAGACTAGCGGGGGTGGAGACCCAGTACTTC. It translates to CAWRGSRLAGVETQYF.

DNA for the CDR3: TGCAGCGCTACACAGATGGGGGAGGGAACGCAGTATTTT. Its translation: CSATQMGEGTQYF. The chain links TRBV29-1 to TRBJ2-3; 7 bases are a match to TRBD2. This CDR3 contains 13 residues. The J segment lost 9 bases and the V segment lost 7 bases, leaving 13 bases of the junction unmatched. CDR1 SQVTM and CDR2 ANQGSEA come from the germline V gene.

This clone has a single count. The chain has TRBV18 and TRBJ2-7; D may be TRBD1 (6 bases). Trimming cost V 8 bases and J 3 bases, with 17 bases left between them. Germline V gene lookup returns CDR1 KGHSH and CDR2 LQKENI. This CDR3 contains 14 residues. The CDR3 spells CASPPGGQGYEQYF. CDR3 sequence (DNA): TGTGCCAGCCCCCCTGGGGGCCAGGGCTACGAGCAGTACTTC.

In its sample, this clone was seen a few times. J is TRBJ2-5 and V is TRBV28; tentatively, D is TRBD1 (6 bases). Trimming left V 9 bases short and J 2 bases short, with 19 bases between. Germline CDR1 is MDHEN and CDR2 is SYDVKM. The CDR3 consists of 15 residues. In DNA form, the CDR3 reads TGTGCCAGTAACCAGGGGTTTGGGACACAAGAGACCCAGTACTTC. It codes for CASNQGFGTQETQYF.

The CDR3 region is CASKRQGNTEAFF. Written as DNA, the CDR3 is TGTGCCAGCAAACGACAGGGGAACACTGAAGCTTTCTTT. The J gene is TRBJ1-1, the V gene TRBV6-6, with 7 nucleotides matching TRBD1. Unmatched junction bases numbered 3, after V lost 7 bases and J lost 1 base. In germline, CDR1 is MNHNY, CDR2 SVGAGI (reference sequence). The CDR3 is 13 amino acids.

DNA for the CDR3: TGTGCCACGCTGGGACAAACTTCTGGAAACACCATATATTTT. Protein sequence: CATLGQTSGNTIYF. V gene TRBV2 combines with J gene TRBJ1-3; TRBD1 might be the D (6 bases). The germline CDR1 and CDR2 sequences are SNHLY and FYNNEI. This CDR3 contains 14 residues. V lost 10 bases and J 1 base, leaving 14 bases between the germline ends.

Notes on this clone: The sample has other DNA sequences that encode this CDR3 too. V gene TRBV5-1 combines with J gene TRBJ2-2; 14 bases are a match to TRBD2. Germline CDR1 reads SGHRS; CDR2 reads YFSETQ. V shed 3 bases, J shed 2 bases, and the junction held 6 bases outside the gene matches. CDR3 length equals 18 residues. CDR3 nucleotides: TGCGCCAGCAGCTCCGGACTAGCGGGAGGCCGAAACACCGGGGAGCTGTTTTTT. Its protein product is CASSSGLAGGRNTGELFF.

The chain employs TRBV11-2 and TRBJ1-4; D ambiguous. V was cut by 1 base and J by 8 bases, with 5 bases left in between. Germline CDR1 and CDR2: SGHAT and FQNNGV. This CDR3 region has 12 residues. The CDR3 spells CASSLASEKLFF. CDR3 sequence (DNA): TGTGCCAGCAGCTTAGCGTCGGAAAAACTGTTTTTT.

The chain recombines TRBV30 with TRBJ1-6; a weak D match, TRBD1 (5 bases). The CDR3 consists of 14 residues. Germline loops: CDR1 GTSNPN, CDR2 SVGIG (reference sequence). Deletions cut 7 bases from V and 7 bases from J, with 17 bases between. The CDR3 protein is CASYLQGENSPLHF. The CDR3 DNA follows: TGTGCCTCCTACCTGCAGGGTGAAAATTCACCCCTCCACTTT.